Below, 29 T cell receptor beta chains from the same sample are listed, as sequenced in a study of cytomegalovirus exposure and HLA in healthy donors. The study ran its PCR with 60 Vbeta and 13 Jbeta primers. Using immunoSEQ multiplex PCR, the repertoire was profiled, and TCRdb retains in-frame clones only, with some absent. This table holds more than 150,000 clones, around four fifths found once. The sample was PBMCs. These receptors all stem from a woman in her twenties or thirties in good health and CMV-seronegative.

The chain uses TRBV9 and TRBJ1-1; no clear D gene. The CDR3 is made up of 14 amino acids. CDR1 and CDR2 from the germline V gene are SGDLS and YYNGEE. V gave up 0 bases and J gave up 6 bases, with 12 bases separating them. CDR3 protein: CASSVAIGAAEAFF. The CDR3 bases are TGTGCCAGCAGCGTAGCGATAGGAGCGGCTGAAGCTTTCTTT.

The chain uses TRBV7-3 and TRBJ2-3, with D possibly TRBD1 on 5 matching bases. This CDR3 has 14 residues. Germline lookup yields CDR1 SGHTA and CDR2 FQGTGA. V lost 4 bases and J lost 2, with 10 bases in between. CDR3 bases: TGTGCCAGCAGCTGGTTGGGGCCCACAGATACGCAGTATTTT. Protein sequence: CASSWLGPTDTQYF.

The chain uses TRBV9 and TRBJ2-2, with a tentative D call TRBD2 (6 bases). In germline, CDR1 is SGDLS, CDR2 YYNGEE. There are 15 residues in the CDR3. V lost 0 bases and J lost 7, with 13 bases in between. CDR3 DNA sequence: TGTGCCAGCAGCGTAGCTTCGGGGGTTTACGGGGAGCTGTTTTTT. Protein sequence: CASSVASGVYGELFF.

V usage is TRBV6-5 and J usage is TRBJ2-3; D uncertain. Germline loops: CDR1 MNHEY, CDR2 SVGAGI. There are 11 residues in the CDR3. Trimming took 10 bases from V and 1 from J, leaving 6 bases between them. The CDR3 reads CATSGTDTQYF. For the CDR3, the DNA is TGTGCCACGTCGGGCACAGATACGCAGTATTTT.

This clone was found once. V usage is TRBV27 and J usage is TRBJ1-1; 7 bases fit TRBD1. The V gene's germline CDR1 is MNHEY and CDR2 SMNVEV (reference sequence). CDR3 length: 14 amino acids. The trim removed 3 bases at V and 0 bases at J, leaving 1 base unmatched. CDR3 in DNA: TGTGCCAGCAGTTTGGACAGGTTGAACACTGAAGCTTTCTTT. Its translation is CASSLDRLNTEAFF.

This chain uses TRBV6-5 with TRBJ1-2; D possibly corresponds to TRBD1 (5 bases). The germline V and J ends were trimmed by 6 bases and 5 bases, with 10 bases remaining between them. Germline loops: CDR1 MNHEY, CDR2 SVGAGI. CDR3 length equals 12 residues. The CDR3 loop reads CASRDNMYGYTF. The DNA for the CDR3 is TGTGCCAGCAGGGACAATATGTATGGCTACACCTTC.

Turning to this clone: Germline is not matched at one junction end, which may reflect a read error. The chain has TRBV5-4 and TRBJ1-4, with 8 bases fitting TRBD1. This CDR3 is 12 amino acids long. Germline V CDR1 and CDR2: SGHNT, YYREEE (reference sequence). CDR3 DNA sequence: TGTGCCAGCAGCTTGGACCGGGACAGGAAATATTTT. Its protein product is CASSLDRDRKYF.

This chain links TRBV6-1 with TRBJ2-7; the D gene is possibly TRBD2 (7 bases). The CDR3 is 13 residues long. V was clipped by 7 bases and J by 7 bases, with 17 bases between them. Looked up from germline, CDR1 is MNHNS and CDR2 is SASEGT. CDR3 residues: CASTESRGGEQYF. For the CDR3, the DNA is TGTGCCAGCACCGAGAGTAGGGGGGGGGAGCAGTACTTC.

The chain employs TRBV29-1 and TRBJ1-2, with 12 bases that match TRBD1. V shed 3 bases and J 13 bases; nucleotides not matched to a gene: 9. Germline-derived CDR1 and CDR2 are SQVTM and ANQGSEA. This CDR3 spans 13 amino acids. CDR3 amino acids: CSVDPGQGARITF. As DNA, the CDR3 is TGCAGCGTTGACCCGGGACAGGGGGCCAGGATCACCTTC.

This chain links TRBV5-1 with TRBJ1-1; 7 bases line up with TRBD1. CDR3 size: 13 residues. Germline-derived CDR1 and CDR2 are SGHRS and YFSETQ. The V gene end was trimmed by 6 bases and the J gene end by 3 bases; junction bases not matched to a gene: 5. CDR3 sequence (DNA): TGCGCCAGCAAGAAGGGGGCTGACACTGAAGCTTTCTTT. Translation: CASKKGADTEAFF.

About this clone itself: Other DNA sequences of this sample code for an identical CDR3. V usage is TRBV6-6 and J usage is TRBJ1-1, with a weak D call TRBD1 (5 bases). Germline V CDR1 and CDR2: MNHNY, SVGAGI (reference sequence). The V gene lost 0 bases and the J gene lost 5 bases, with 7 bases spanning the gap. This CDR3 region has 13 residues. CDR3 nucleotides: TGTGCCAGCAGTTACTCTCAGGGAACTGAAGCTTTCTTT. It is translated as CASSYSQGTEAFF.

The sample holds a few counts of this clone. J is TRBJ1-1 and V is TRBV6-5; the D is unclear. V lost 2 bases and J 2 bases, leaving 15 bases between the germline ends. The germline CDR1 and CDR2 sequences are MNHEY and SVGAGI. The CDR3 length is 16 residues. DNA for the CDR3: TGTGCCAGCAGTTACAGCGTGCTCAAGGATAACACTGAAGCTTTCTTT. It yields the protein CASSYSVLKDNTEAFF.

The chain joins TRBV18 to TRBJ1-4; no firm D call. Germline CDR1 reads KGHSH; CDR2 reads LQKENI. Trimming removed 1 base from V and 3 bases from J, with 3 bases in between. This CDR3 spans 13 amino acids. The CDR3 nucleotides are TGTGCCAGCTCACCACTCTCTAATGAAAAACTGTTTTTT. It codes for CASSPLSNEKLFF. The full variable domain, completed using reference TRBV18 and TRBJ1-4, is NAGVMQNPRHLVRRRGQEARLRCSPMKGHSHVYWYRQLPEEGLKFMVYLQKENIIDESGMPKERFSAEFPKEGPSILRIQQVVRGDSAAYFCASSPLSNEKLFFGSGTQLSVL.

The V call is TRBV7-3, the J call TRBJ1-1; D ambiguous. The CDR3 has 13 residues. V lost 3 bases and J lost 3, with 8 bases in between. The germline V gene has CDR1 SGHTA and CDR2 FQGTGA. The CDR3 DNA sequence: TGTGCCAGCAGCTTTATATCGGACACTGAAGCTTTCTTT. Translated: CASSFISDTEAFF. The variable domain in full, with the rest retrieved from reference TRBV7-3 and TRBJ1-1, is GAGVSQTPSNKVTEKGKYVELRCDPISGHTALYWYRQSLGQGPEFLIYFQGTGAADDSGLPNDRFFAVRPEGSVSTLKIQRTERGDSAVYLCASSFISDTEAFFGQGTRLTVV.

J is TRBJ2-7 and V is TRBV9; 9 bases line up with TRBD1. Unmatched junction bases numbered 7, after V lost 0 bases and J lost 3 bases. The CDR3 sequence is 16 residues long. Germline-derived CDR1 and CDR2 are SGDLS and YYNGEE. CDR3 region: CASSVVGQGPFYEQYF. CDR3 coding DNA: TGTGCCAGCAGCGTAGTCGGACAGGGGCCCTTCTACGAGCAGTACTTC.

The chain combines TRBV19 with TRBJ1-5; TRBD1 aligns across 7 bases. Germline CDR1 LNHDA, CDR2 SQIVND (reference sequence). Germline trimming cut 2 bases from V and 0 bases from J; bases unmatched to any gene: 4. The CDR3 sequence is 16 residues long. CDR3 region: CASSIKTGISNQPQHF. The CDR3 nucleotides are TGTGCCAGTAGTATAAAGACAGGGATTAGCAATCAGCCCCAGCATTTT.

The V gene is TRBV6-5, the J gene TRBJ2-5; 7 bases are shared with TRBD1. Germline V gene lookup returns CDR1 MNHEY and CDR2 SVGAGI. This CDR3 has 14 amino acids. Germline trimming cut 2 bases from V and 3 bases from J; bases unmatched to any gene: 3. CDR3 sequence: CASSYDRVEETQYF. The DNA for the CDR3 is TGTGCCAGCAGTTACGACAGGGTGGAAGAGACCCAGTACTTC.

The genes are TRBV7-2 and TRBJ2-3, with 9 bases aligning to TRBD2. The CDR3 has 15 residues. The germline V gene encodes CDR1 SGHTA and CDR2 FQGNSA. V was clipped by 5 bases and J by 4 bases; unmatched bases: 7. The CDR3 nucleotides are TGTGCCAGCAGCAAGGGACTAGCCAATTCAGATACGCAGTATTTT. It is translated as CASSKGLANSDTQYF.

The chain couples TRBV4-2 to TRBJ1-2; D possibly corresponds to TRBD1 (6 bases). Per the germline V gene, CDR1 is LGHNA and CDR2 is YNFKEQ. There are 15 residues in the CDR3. V lost 5 bases and J 3 bases, leaving 16 bases between the germline ends. CDR3 nucleotide sequence: TGTGCCAGCAGCAGCACCGGGACAAAATACTATGGCTACACCTTC. The encoded protein is CASSSTGTKYYGYTF.

This clone was seen a few times. The CDR3 protein is CASSPPRNTEAFF. The CDR3 DNA is TGCGCCAGCAGCCCTCCTAGGAACACTGAAGCTTTCTTT. V and J are TRBV4-1 and TRBJ1-1; D not certain. Germline V gives CDR1 MGHRA, CDR2 YSYEKL. The CDR3 is made up of 13 amino acids. The V and J ends lost 4 bases and 1 base respectively, with 7 bases between them.

The chain recombines TRBV10-2 with TRBJ1-2, with a tentative D call TRBD1 (5 bases). V lost 3 bases and J 4 bases, leaving 9 bases between the germline ends. Germline loops: CDR1 WSHSY, CDR2 SAAADI. The CDR3 has 13 amino acids. The chain's CDR3 is CASSDRAGYGYTF. Written as DNA, the CDR3 is TGCGCCAGCAGTGACAGGGCCGGCTATGGCTACACCTTC.

The rearrangement uses TRBV5-1 and TRBJ2-5; 10 positions match TRBD1. Germline CDR1 reads SGHRS; CDR2 reads YFSETQ. The CDR3 has 18 residues. Trimming at V came to 0 bases and at J to 5 bases, leaving 13 bases not matched to a gene. This chain's CDR3 is CASSLGRGDRGVGETQYF. The CDR3 DNA reads as TGCGCCAGCAGCTTGGGGCGAGGGGACAGGGGAGTCGGCGAGACCCAGTACTTC. The full variable domain, its missing parts supplied by reference TRBV5-1 and TRBJ2-5, is KAGVTQTPRYLIKTRGQQVTLSCSPISGHRSVSWYQQTPGQGLQFLFEYFSETQRNKGNFPGRFSGRQFSNSRSEMNVSTLELGDSALYLCASSLGRGDRGVGETQYFGPGTRLLVL.

This clone has a single count. The gene calls are TRBV4-2 and TRBJ1-2; 8 bases match TRBD1. This CDR3 has 16 amino acids. V was clipped by 0 bases and J by 3 bases; unmatched bases: 6. CDR1 LGHNA and CDR2 YNFKEQ come from the germline V gene. The DNA for the CDR3 is TGTGCCAGCAGCCAAGACGGTTCAGGGGGCGACTATGGCTACACCTTC. Translated, it gives CASSQDGSGGDYGYTF.

This rearrangement joins TRBV30 to TRBJ2-7; the D gene is possibly TRBD2 (6 bases). The CDR3 runs 14 residues. With 6 bases removed from V and 7 bases from J, the gap between germline ends came to 22 bases. Germline-derived CDR1 and CDR2 are GTSNPN and SVGIG (reference sequence). In DNA form, the CDR3 reads TGTGCCTGTCCCCTCGAGACTAGTCCTTGGGAGCAGTACTTC. Protein sequence: CACPLETSPWEQYF.

The V gene is TRBV18, the J gene TRBJ2-7; D uncertain. Looked up from germline, CDR1 is KGHSH and CDR2 is LQKENI. V lost 3 bases and J lost 3, with 9 bases in between. CDR3 length equals 13 residues. The CDR3 DNA follows: TGTGCCAGCTCACCCAGGCAGGACTACGAGCAGTACTTC. Its protein product is CASSPRQDYEQYF.

The chain employs TRBV5-1 and TRBJ2-1; 7 bases are shared with TRBD2. V shed 3 bases and J 5 bases; nucleotides not matched to a gene: 8. The CDR3 runs to 15 residues. The germline V gene has CDR1 SGHRS and CDR2 YFSETQ. The CDR3 DNA reads as TGCGCCAGCAGCTGGGATAGCGGGCTCGACAATGAGCAGTTCTTC. This sequence encodes CASSWDSGLDNEQFF. Supplemented by reference TRBV5-1 and TRBJ2-1, the full variable domain reads KAGVTQTPRYLIKTRGQQVTLSCSPISGHRSVSWYQQTPGQGLQFLFEYFSETQRNKGNFPGRFSGRQFSNSRSEMNVSTLELGDSALYLCASSWDSGLDNEQFFGPGTRLTVL.

This clone was seen a few times. V and J are TRBV7-8 and TRBJ1-1; D is unresolved. V dropped 2 bases and J dropped 6 bases, with 10 bases sitting between them. The CDR3 covers 13 residues. Germline V lookup: CDR1 SGHVS, CDR2 FQNEAQ. CDR3 sequence: CASSLISSAEAFF. In DNA form, the CDR3 reads TGTGCCAGCAGCTTAATATCTTCCGCTGAAGCTTTCTTT. Drawing the rest from reference TRBV7-8 and TRBJ1-1, the complete variable domain is GAGVSQSPRYKVAKRGQDVALRCDPISGHVSLFWYQQALGQGPEFLTYFQNEAQLDKSGLPSDRFFAERPEGSVSTLKIQRTQQEDSAVYLCASSLISSAEAFFGQGTRLTVV.

The V and J genes are TRBV5-1 and TRBJ1-2, with a possible D match to TRBD1 (6 bases). The CDR3 extends over 17 amino acids. The V gene lost 0 bases and the J gene lost 6 bases, with 21 bases spanning the gap. Germline assignment: CDR1 SGHRS and CDR2 YFSETQ. The CDR3 sequence is CASSLVGPTQGRDGYTF. The CDR3 nucleotides read TGCGCCAGCAGCTTGGTGGGACCTACACAGGGAAGGGATGGCTACACCTTC.

Written as DNA, the CDR3 is TGTGCCAGCAGCTTGAAAGTGGGGGAAGGAGGGACAGATACGCAGTATTTT. Translation gives CASSLKVGEGGTDTQYF. This chain connects TRBV5-4 to TRBJ2-3, with D perhaps matching TRBD2 (6 bases). CDR1 and CDR2 from the germline V gene are SGHNT and YYREEE (reference sequence). The CDR3 runs 17 residues. Between the trimmed V and J ends, which lost 1 base and 3 bases, there was a span of 18 bases.